The 11 T cell receptor beta chains listed next were all sequenced from one sample in a study of blood T cell repertoires in COVID-19. Repertoires were generated with immunoSEQ multiplex PCR, while TCRdb's copy carries only in-frame clones and drops some. The data contain roughly 410,000 clones, about 90% of them singletons. Material: peripheral blood. The receptors stem from a woman aged 55-69 years with COVID-19, enrolled during active disease.

Only one count was recorded for this clone. The V and J genes are TRBV5-1 and TRBJ2-1; TRBD2 matches at 12 bases. The CDR3 has 16 residues. The ends lost 0 bases at V and 9 bases at J; junction bases unmatched: 7. The germline V gene has CDR1 SGHRS and CDR2 YFSETQ. CDR3 coding DNA: TGCGCCAGCAGCTTGGTTCTAGCGGGGGGGCAGGGTGAGCAGTTCTTC. This sequence encodes CASSLVLAGGQGEQFF.

The V call is TRBV12-3 or TRBV12-4, the J call TRBJ2-1; D gene ambiguous. This CDR3 region has 13 residues. Trimming left V 2 bases short and J 10 bases short, with 12 bases between. The CDR3 region is CASSLSRNSEQFF. CDR3 in DNA: TGTGCCAGCAGTTTAAGTAGGAATAGCGAGCAGTTCTTC.

The J gene is TRBJ1-6, the V gene TRBV10-3; possibly TRBD1 for D (6 bases). Germline CDR1 and CDR2: ENHRY and SYGVKD. The CDR3 is 16 residues long. V was clipped by 6 bases and J by 1 base, with 13 bases between them. The CDR3 region is CAIRDHRASYNSPLHF. The CDR3 DNA follows: TGTGCCATCAGGGACCACAGGGCATCCTATAATTCACCCCTCCACTTT.

This clone appeared once. The chain links TRBV5-5 to TRBJ2-5, with D tentatively TRBD1 (6 bases). Germline CDR1 and CDR2: SGHKS and YYEKEE (reference sequence). The CDR3 has 14 residues. The V end was cut by 4 bases, the J end by 5 bases, with 15 bases between. The CDR3 DNA sequence: TGTGCCAGCAGCCACCGAGGGGGTTGGGAGACCCAGTACTTC. Protein sequence: CASSHRGGWETQYF.

The V call is TRBV5-1, the J call TRBJ2-6; 8 bases are shared with TRBD1. There are 17 residues in the CDR3. After removal of 2 bases from V and 4 bases from J, the junction contained 8 bases not matched to a gene. Germline V gene sequence: CDR1 SGHRS, CDR2 YFSETQ. As DNA, the CDR3 is TGCGCCAGCAGCTTCGGGACAGGTGGTTCAGGGGCCAACGTCCTGACTTTC. It yields the protein CASSFGTGGSGANVLTF.

CDR3 in amino acids: CASSTRLAGGTDTQYF. The CDR3 bases are TGCGCCAGCAGTACCAGACTAGCGGGGGGCACAGATACGCAGTATTTT. The chain has TRBV5-1 and TRBJ2-3, with 12 bases that match TRBD2. The V gene end was trimmed by 5 bases and the J gene end by 1 base; junction bases not matched to a gene: 5. This CDR3 spans 16 amino acids. Germline assignment: CDR1 SGHRS and CDR2 YFSETQ.

This clone appeared a single time. The chain carries TRBV19 and TRBJ2-2; 7 bases are a match to TRBD1. V was clipped by 4 bases and J by 4 bases; unmatched bases: 3. Germline CDR1 LNHDA, CDR2 SQIVND (reference sequence). There are 14 residues in the CDR3. The CDR3 spells CASSTEGATGELFF. The CDR3 DNA is TGTGCCAGTAGTACCGAGGGGGCCACCGGGGAGCTGTTTTTT.

The rearrangement joins TRBV27 to TRBJ2-7; no clear D. The ends were cut back, 4 bases at V and 5 bases at J, with 9 bases in the middle. Germline CDR1 reads MNHEY; CDR2 reads SMNVEV (reference sequence). The CDR3 is made up of 12 amino acids. The CDR3, as DNA: TGTGCCAGCAGTTCGCGGATCCACGAGCAGTACTTC. Its protein is CASSSRIHEQYF.

The chain is built from TRBV7-3 and TRBJ2-3; TRBD1 matches at 7 bases. This CDR3 is 15 amino acids long. Trimming cost V 7 bases and J 2 bases; bases outside gene matches: 9. Germline V gene data show CDR1 as SGHTA and CDR2 as FQGTGA. The CDR3 sequence is CASTSQGTNTDTQYF. For the CDR3, the DNA is TGTGCCAGCACCTCACAGGGGACAAACACAGATACGCAGTATTTT. The entire variable domain, with the rest obtained from reference TRBV7-3 and TRBJ2-3, is as follows: GAGVSQTPSNKVTEKGKYVELRCDPISGHTALYWYRQSLGQGPEFLIYFQGTGAADDSGLPNDRFFAVRPEGSVSTLKIQRTERGDSAVYLCASTSQGTNTDTQYFGPGTRLTVL.

The chain combines TRBV10-1 with TRBJ1-1; D call uncertain. In germline, CDR1 is WNHNN, CDR2 SYGVQD (reference sequence). This CDR3 has 12 residues. CDR3 nucleotide sequence: TGCGCTGTCCCTTGGGGAGAGGGTGAAGCTTTCTTT. Amino acids: CAVPWGEGEAFF.

The chain uses TRBV30 and TRBJ1-5; no definite D call. The CDR3 extends over 13 amino acids. Trimming cost V 2 bases and J 4 bases, with 9 bases left between them. The germline V gene encodes CDR1 GTSNPN and CDR2 SVGIG (reference sequence). The CDR3 here is CAWSSEENQPQHF. CDR3 nucleotides: TGTGCCTGGAGTTCCGAGGAGAATCAGCCCCAGCATTTT.